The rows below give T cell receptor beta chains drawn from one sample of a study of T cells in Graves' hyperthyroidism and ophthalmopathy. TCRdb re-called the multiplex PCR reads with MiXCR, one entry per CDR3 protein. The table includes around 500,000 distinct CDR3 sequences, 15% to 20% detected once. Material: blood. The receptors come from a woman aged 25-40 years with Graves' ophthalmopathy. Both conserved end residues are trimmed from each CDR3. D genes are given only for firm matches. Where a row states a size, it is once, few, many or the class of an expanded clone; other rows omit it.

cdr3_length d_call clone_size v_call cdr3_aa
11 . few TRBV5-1 ASSLVGEVTQY
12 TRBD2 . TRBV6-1 ASSPGGKNYEQY
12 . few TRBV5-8 ASSLNRVNSPLH
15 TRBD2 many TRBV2 ASGRRLAGPAGGEQY
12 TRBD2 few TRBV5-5 ASSYLAGADEQY
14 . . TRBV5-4 ASSPFTAKTNEKLF
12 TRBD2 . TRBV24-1 ATSTSGRSYEQY
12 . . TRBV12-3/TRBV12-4 ASTYGFNTDTQY
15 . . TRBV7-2 ASSFPTSPTNTGELF
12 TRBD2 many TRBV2 ATGLAGGQEIQY
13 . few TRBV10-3 AISESILKDNEQF
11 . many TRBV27 ASSPRDFNEQF
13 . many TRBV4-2 ASSQDMAIRGSLH
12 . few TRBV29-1 SVVIGLAKNIQY
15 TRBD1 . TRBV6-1 ASSDRGVSIGANVLT
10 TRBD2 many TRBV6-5 ASSYGGEEQY
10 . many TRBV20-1 SASRDNYGYT
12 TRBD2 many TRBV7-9 ASSHTSGSDEQF
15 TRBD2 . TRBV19 ASSRKSGSGLAYEQY
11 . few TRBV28 ASSFFSGYEQY
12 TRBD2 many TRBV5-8 ASRRTSGFETQY
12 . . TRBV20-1 GARVGGIGYGYT
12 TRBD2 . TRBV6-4 ASSMGLASDTQY
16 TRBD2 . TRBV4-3 ASSQEGNSGRLGGELF
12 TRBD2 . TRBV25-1 ASSQRGPTDTQY
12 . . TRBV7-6 ASARRGSLETQY
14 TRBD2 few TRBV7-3 ASSLIAGGPADTQY
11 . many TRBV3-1 ASSYREAGELF
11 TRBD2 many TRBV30 AWSVRGGSEQY
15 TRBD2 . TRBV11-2 ASSLGLAGVGAGELF
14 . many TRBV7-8 ASSPSGVVDWYEQF
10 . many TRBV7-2 ASSLFSDTQY
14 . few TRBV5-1 ASSLAGKVSSTEAF
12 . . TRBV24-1 ATSGATNTGELF
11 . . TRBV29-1 SVALLLGGGQF
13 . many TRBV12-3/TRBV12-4 ASSQTQGSVSGYT
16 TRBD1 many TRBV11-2 ASSLMVPGQGYFGEQY
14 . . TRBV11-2 ASSLSGFSGANVLT
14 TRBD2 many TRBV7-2 ASSPGLAGGTGELF
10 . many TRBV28 ASSFADYEQF
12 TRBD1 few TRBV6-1 ASSSGGSNYGYT
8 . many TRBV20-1 SAARETQY
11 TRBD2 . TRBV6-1 ASSPLAGGEQF
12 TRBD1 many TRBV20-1 SARPTGDNSPLH
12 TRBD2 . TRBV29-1 SVALAGNTGELL
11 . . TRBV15 ATSDSGTREAF
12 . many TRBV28 ASRRRGGGNIQY
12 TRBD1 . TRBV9 ASSATGANQPQH
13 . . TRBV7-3 ASSPGESSEETQY
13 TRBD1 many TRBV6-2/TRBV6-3 ASSQRTGSKETQY
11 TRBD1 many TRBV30 ACKNRGLYEQY
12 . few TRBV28 ASSPSEGLYGYT
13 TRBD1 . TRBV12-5 ASGLMGTVSTEAF
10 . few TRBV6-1 ASRRVGEKLF
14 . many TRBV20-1 SARIRYSRAQETQY
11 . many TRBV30 AWKGGPLTEAF
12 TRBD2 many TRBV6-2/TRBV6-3 ASSGLAGVGEQF
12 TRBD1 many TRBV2 ASTGDRGSGEQY
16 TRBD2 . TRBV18 ASSPLASGRRDTDTQY
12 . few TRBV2 ASRATQAGDIQY